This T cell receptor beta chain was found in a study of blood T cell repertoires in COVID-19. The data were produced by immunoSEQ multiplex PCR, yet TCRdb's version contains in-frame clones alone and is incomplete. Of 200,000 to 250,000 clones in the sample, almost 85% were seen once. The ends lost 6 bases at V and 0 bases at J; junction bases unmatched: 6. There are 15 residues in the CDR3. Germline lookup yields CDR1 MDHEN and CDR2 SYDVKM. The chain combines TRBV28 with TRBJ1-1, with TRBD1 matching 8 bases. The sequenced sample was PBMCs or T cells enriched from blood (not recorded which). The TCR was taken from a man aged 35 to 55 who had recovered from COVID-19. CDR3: CASRASGGLNTEAFF. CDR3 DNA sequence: TGTGCCAGCAGGGCATCAGGGGGCTTGAACACTGAAGCTTTCTTT.